One and the same sample provided the 22 T cell receptor beta chains below, sequenced in a study of shared clonotypes between healthy human individuals. TCRdb's table, derived via immunoSEQ multiplex PCR, lists solely in-frame clones and lacks some. The profile shows roughly 2.2 million clones, 80% to 95% of them singletons. The sequenced sample consisted of naive CD4+ T cells from PBMCs. The sample's subset: CD45RA+ positively selected. These receptor sequences come from a man aged 18 to 29 in good health. Some clones in this sample may be carry-over from other donors' samples.

Of note for this clone: The sample carries other DNA sequences with the same CDR3. This chain links TRBV18 with TRBJ2-7; D is ambiguous. Germline-derived CDR1 and CDR2 are KGHSH and LQKENI. With 4 bases removed from V and 0 bases from J, the gap between germline ends came to 1 base. CDR3 length: 11 residues. CDR3 DNA: TGTGCCAGCTCACTCTCCTACGAGCAGTACTTC. Amino acid sequence: CASSLSYEQYF.

The chain couples TRBV30 to TRBJ1-5; D is undetermined. V shed 3 bases and J shed 3 bases, with 15 bases lying between them. The germline gives CDR1 GTSNPN, CDR2 SVGIG (reference sequence). CDR3 length: 15 amino acids. The CDR3 coding sequence is TGTGCCTGGAGCCCTCGTGGGCAGGCCAATCAGCCCCAGCATTTT. Protein product: CAWSPRGQANQPQHF.

This rearrangement joins TRBV11-2 to TRBJ2-5; 9 nucleotides match TRBD1. The CDR3 extends over 17 amino acids. V lost 2 bases to trimming and J lost 5 bases; unmatched junction nucleotides: 12. Germline CDR1 SGHAT, CDR2 FQNNGV. The CDR3 DNA sequence: TGTGCCAGCAGCTTACAAATTACAGGGGGCGCGGGGGAGACCCAGTACTTC. Its protein is CASSLQITGGAGETQYF. The entire variable domain, with the rest obtained from reference TRBV11-2 and TRBJ2-5, is as follows: EAGVAQSPRYKIIEKRQSVAFWCNPISGHATLYWYQQILGQGPKLLIQFQNNGVVDDSQLPKDRFSAERLKGVDSTLKIQPAKLEDSAVYLCASSLQITGGAGETQYFGPGTRLLVL.

V usage is TRBV19 and J usage is TRBJ1-3, with TRBD1 identical over 10 bases. The J segment lost 0 bases and the V segment lost 2 bases, leaving 16 bases of the junction unmatched. CDR1 and CDR2 (germline): LNHDA, SQIVND (reference sequence). This CDR3 has 21 residues. The CDR3 loop is CASSITLDRDRGRRSGNTIYF. The CDR3 DNA follows: TGTGCCAGTAGTATAACCCTAGACCGGGACAGGGGACGCCGCTCTGGAAACACCATATATTTT.

Notes on this clone: Other DNA sequences in this specimen translate into the identical CDR3. This rearrangement joins TRBV5-1 to TRBJ2-1; TRBD2 aligns across 9 bases. Trimming at V came to 3 bases and at J to 4 bases, leaving 5 bases not matched to a gene. Germline-derived CDR1 and CDR2 are SGHRS and YFSETQ. CDR3 length: 15 residues. For the CDR3, the DNA is TGCGCCAGCAGCTGGGGACTAGCAGATTACAATGAGCAGTTCTTC. Its translation is CASSWGLADYNEQFF.

This rearrangement joins TRBV7-2 to TRBJ2-3; D unclear. V lost 4 bases and J lost 10, with 9 bases in between. Per germline, CDR1 SGHTA and CDR2 FQGNSA. The CDR3 has 11 amino acids. The chain's CDR3 is CASSSMESQYF. The CDR3 DNA sequence: TGTGCCAGCAGCTCTATGGAGTCGCAGTATTTT.

As to this clone: Different DNA sequences within this sample yield the same CDR3. The chain combines TRBV29-1 with TRBJ1-1; D ambiguous. This CDR3 spans 13 amino acids. Germline assignment: CDR1 SQVTM and CDR2 ANQGSEA. Trimming shortened V by 3 bases and J by 0 bases, and 8 bases separated the two germline ends. In DNA, the CDR3 is TGCAGCGTTGAGAGGGTTATGAACACTGAAGCTTTCTTT. As protein: CSVERVMNTEAFF.

The CDR3: CASRSLGTGGYQPQHF. DNA for the CDR3: TGTGCCAGCAGATCTCTAGGGACAGGGGGGTATCAGCCCCAGCATTTT. The V and J genes are TRBV27 and TRBJ1-5, with 11 bases lining up with TRBD1. This CDR3 comprises 16 residues. The germline gives CDR1 MNHEY, CDR2 SMNVEV (reference sequence). The V gene end was trimmed by 6 bases and the J gene end by 5 bases; junction bases not matched to a gene: 9.

This chain connects TRBV9 to TRBJ2-5; 8 bases are shared with TRBD2. Trimming took 0 bases from V and 5 from J; bases not matched to a gene: 9. The CDR3 has 16 residues. The germline gives CDR1 SGDLS, CDR2 YYNGEE. The CDR3 is CASSVDGLAEGETQYF. The CDR3 nucleotides read TGTGCCAGCAGCGTAGACGGACTAGCTGAAGGCGAGACCCAGTACTTC.

The rearrangement joins TRBV28 to TRBJ1-5, with 8 bases matching TRBD1. Looked up from germline, CDR1 is MDHEN and CDR2 is SYDVKM. Losses at the gene ends were 5 bases for V and 9 bases for J; bases not matched to a gene: 12. The CDR3 is made up of 15 amino acids. For the CDR3, the DNA is TGTGCCAGCAGTCCCGATGGGGGCAGGGGGCGGCCCCAGCATTTT. It is translated as CASSPDGGRGRPQHF.

This chain uses TRBV27 with TRBJ2-3; TRBD1 agrees at 7 bases. CDR1 is MNHEY and CDR2 is SMNVEV in the germline V gene (reference sequence). CDR3 length: 16 amino acids. Trimming at V came to 6 bases and at J to 1 base, leaving 10 bases not matched to a gene. The CDR3 DNA reads as TGTGCCAGCAGCTTAAGGGGGCAGGGACGCACAGATACGCAGTATTTT. Amino acid sequence: CASSLRGQGRTDTQYF.

As regards this clone: Other DNA sequences from this sample encode an identical CDR3 as well. This chain links TRBV28 with TRBJ2-1; TRBD2 is a possible D gene (5 bases). Germline CDR1 MDHEN, CDR2 SYDVKM. V was cut by 1 base and J by 9 bases, with 16 bases left in between. This CDR3 has 15 residues. CDR3 amino acids: CASSLLLDRSAEQFF. CDR3 DNA: TGTGCCAGCAGTTTATTACTAGATCGATCGGCTGAGCAGTTCTTC.

This chain links TRBV28 with TRBJ2-2; D gene ambiguous. The CDR3 length is 13 residues. Trimming cost V 9 bases and J 1 base, with 9 bases left between them. Germline assignment: CDR1 MDHEN and CDR2 SYDVKM. This CDR3 is CASGSLNTGELFF. CDR3 in DNA: TGTGCCAGTGGGTCGTTGAACACCGGGGAGCTGTTTTTT.

The V call is TRBV10-3, the J call TRBJ2-7; D is unresolved. The CDR3 is made up of 15 amino acids. V was clipped by 2 bases and J by 0 bases, with 11 bases between them. Per the germline V gene, CDR1 is ENHRY and CDR2 is SYGVKD. Here the CDR3 reads CAISERTASSYEQYF. The CDR3 DNA follows: TGTGCCATCAGTGAGCGGACGGCCAGCTCCTACGAGCAGTACTTC.

This chain joins TRBV29-1 and TRBJ2-7, with D possibly being TRBD1 (6 bases). The CDR3 contains 13 residues. Germline V gene data show CDR1 as SQVTM and CDR2 as ANQGSEA. Deletions cut 1 base from V and 2 bases from J, with 9 bases between. For the CDR3, the DNA is TGCAGCGTTGAAGTCCGGGACACCTACGAGCAGTACTTC. Protein: CSVEVRDTYEQYF.

A word on this clone: The same CDR3 arises from other DNA sequences in this sample as well. The gene calls are TRBV28 and TRBJ2-2, with a weak D call TRBD2 (6 bases). With 2 bases removed from V and 0 bases from J, the gap between germline ends came to 7 bases. Germline V gives CDR1 MDHEN, CDR2 SYDVKM. This CDR3 spans 15 amino acids. The DNA for the CDR3 is TGTGCCAGCAGTTTAGCGGGGACGAACACCGGGGAGCTGTTTTTT. It is translated as CASSLAGTNTGELFF.

This chain links TRBV28 with TRBJ1-2, with no clear D. Germline-derived CDR1 and CDR2 are MDHEN and SYDVKM. This CDR3 has 16 amino acids. Trimming removed 5 bases at V and 0 bases at J, with 16 bases between. The CDR3 spells CASSPSSTSSNYGYTF. The CDR3 DNA is TGTGCCAGCAGTCCCTCCTCGACAAGCTCTAACTATGGCTACACCTTC.

The DNA for the CDR3 is TGTGCCAGCAGCTCAAATCAGGATACGCAGTATTTT. This encodes CASSSNQDTQYF. The chain combines TRBV7-9 with TRBJ2-3, with D unresolved. Germline lookup yields CDR1 SEHNR and CDR2 FQNEAQ (reference sequence). The CDR3 totals 12 residues. V was clipped by 4 bases and J by 6 bases, with 8 bases between them.

The rearrangement joins TRBV5-1 to TRBJ2-5; D might be TRBD2 (6 bases). This CDR3 has 16 amino acids. From germline, CDR1 is SGHRS and CDR2 YFSETQ. Trimming removed 5 bases at V and 5 bases at J, with 22 bases between. The chain's CDR3 is CASSLTTRPTLETQYF. The CDR3 DNA is TGCGCCAGCAGTCTTACGACTAGACCCACATTGGAGACCCAGTACTTC.

The chain joins TRBV7-7 to TRBJ2-2; 9 bases fit TRBD2. The CDR3 contains 16 residues. Germline trimming cut 5 bases from V and 7 bases from J; bases unmatched to any gene: 11. Germline assignment: CDR1 SSHAT and CDR2 FNYEAQ (reference sequence). The chain's CDR3 is CASSASSSGSGGELFF. Here the CDR3 DNA reads TGTGCCAGCAGCGCCTCAAGTAGCGGGAGTGGCGGGGAGCTGTTTTTT.

Comment on this clone: The sample carries other DNA sequences with the same CDR3. The rearrangement uses TRBV18 and TRBJ1-4; no clear D gene. CDR1 is KGHSH, CDR2 LQKENI, per germline. Trimming removed 3 bases from V and 5 bases from J, with 4 bases in between. CDR3 length equals 12 residues. DNA for the CDR3: TGTGCCAGCTCACCCCAAAATGAAAAACTGTTTTTT. The encoded protein is CASSPQNEKLFF.

V usage is TRBV5-4 and J usage is TRBJ2-6; unclear D gene. Germline lookup yields CDR1 SGHNT and CDR2 YYREEE (reference sequence). V lost 4 bases and J 4 bases, leaving 3 bases between the germline ends. The CDR3 is made up of 12 amino acids. This CDR3 is CASSLGANVLTF. In DNA, the CDR3 is TGTGCCAGCAGCCTGGGGGCCAACGTCCTGACTTTC.